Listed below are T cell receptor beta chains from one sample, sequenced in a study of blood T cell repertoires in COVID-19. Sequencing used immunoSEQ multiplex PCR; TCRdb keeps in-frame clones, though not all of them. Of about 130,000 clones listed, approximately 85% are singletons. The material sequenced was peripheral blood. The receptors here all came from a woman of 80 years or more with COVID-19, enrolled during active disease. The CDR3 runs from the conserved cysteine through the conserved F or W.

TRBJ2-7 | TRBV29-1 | CSVEVERETYEQYF
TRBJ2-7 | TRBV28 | CASSLASPGNEQYF
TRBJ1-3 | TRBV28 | CASSLLGAGGNTIYF
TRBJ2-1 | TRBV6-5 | CASSPGSSEQFF
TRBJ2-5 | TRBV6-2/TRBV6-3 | CASSYSASGSQETQYF
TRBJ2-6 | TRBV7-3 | CASSPGFTLSGANVLTF
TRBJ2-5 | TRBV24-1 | CATSDAGFTETQYF
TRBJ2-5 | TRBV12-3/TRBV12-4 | CASRRLGEETQYF
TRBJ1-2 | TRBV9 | CASSPGTGGLNYGYTF
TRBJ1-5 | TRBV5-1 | CASSFGGADQPQHF
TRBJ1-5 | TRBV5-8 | CASSLGGYSNQPQHF
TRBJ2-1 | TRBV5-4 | CASSPGQGVNEQFF
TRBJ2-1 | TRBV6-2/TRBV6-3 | CASSSKTSASPYNEQFF
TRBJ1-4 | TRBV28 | CASSSTTGWNEKLFF
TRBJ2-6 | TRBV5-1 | CASSSLGSSGANVLTF
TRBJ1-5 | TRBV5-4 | CASSSTEQPNQPQHF
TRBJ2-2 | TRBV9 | CASSVLAQGNTGELFF
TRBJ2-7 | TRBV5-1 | CASSLDGRSYEQYF
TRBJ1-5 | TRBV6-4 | CASSVSIGQPQHF
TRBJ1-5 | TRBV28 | CASRTDAHQPQHF
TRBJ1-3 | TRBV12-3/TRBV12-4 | CASRLHRGFTIYF
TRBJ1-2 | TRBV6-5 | CASSYAKADRASGYTF
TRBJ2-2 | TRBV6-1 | CASSELRTTNTGELFF
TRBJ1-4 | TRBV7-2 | CASSFQGTGEKLFF
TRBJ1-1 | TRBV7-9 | CASSWGQGNTEAFF
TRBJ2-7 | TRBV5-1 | CASSSGEGYEQYF
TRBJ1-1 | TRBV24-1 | CATSVGRNTEAFF
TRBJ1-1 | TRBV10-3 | CAISQSGQNTEAFF
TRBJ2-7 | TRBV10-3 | CAISELYEQYF
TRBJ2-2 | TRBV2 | CASRTDRTNTGELFF
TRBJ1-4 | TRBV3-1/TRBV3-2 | CASSQDRGFTNEKLFF
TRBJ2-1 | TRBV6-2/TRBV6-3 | CASSPLAGDYNEQFF
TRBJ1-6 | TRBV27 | CASSLSVPGQGRYSPLHF
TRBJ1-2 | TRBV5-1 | CASSLDTASGATF
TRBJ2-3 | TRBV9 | CASSFGQGAPDTQYF
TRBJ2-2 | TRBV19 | CASSIAPRGRVNTGELFF
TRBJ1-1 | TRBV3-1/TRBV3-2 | CASSPSGNTEAFF
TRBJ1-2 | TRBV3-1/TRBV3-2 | CASSRALRTGEYGYTF
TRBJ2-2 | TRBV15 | CATSRRTGIGAGELFF
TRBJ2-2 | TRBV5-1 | CASSQVGNTGELFF